Listed below are T cell receptor beta chains from one sample, sequenced in a study of blood T cells in healthy people across ages. TCRdb fed the 5' RACE reads into MiXCR, producing one record per CDR3 protein. There are 760,000 or so distinct CDR3 sequences in the sample; roughly 25% occur only once, and 9.4% lies in the top ten. These data were also filed under a second study, of T cells of mothers and their children.

The sequenced material came from blood. Receptor source: a boy aged 5-17 years in good health. The CDR3 runs from the conserved cysteine through the conserved F or W. A D gene is named only where the DNA matches it firmly. The listing skips clone size in some rows; elsewhere it reads once, few, many or a size class.

D,J,V,size,DNA,CDR3
TRBD2,TRBJ2-3,TRBV4-1,many,TGCGCCAGCAGCCCCGGACTAGCGGGGTCAGATACGCAGTATTTT,CASSPGLAGSDTQYF
-,TRBJ1-2,TRBV11-2,few,TGTGCCAGCAGCTTACAGTCTGGCAGGGACTATGGCTACACCTTC,CASSLQSGRDYGYTF
-,TRBJ2-1,TRBV5-6,-,TGTGCCAGCAGCTTGGGGGACATCTACAATGAGCAGTTCTTC,CASSLGDIYNEQFF
-,TRBJ1-4,TRBV5-1,once,TGCGCCAGCAACGTGGGCGGTGCTAATGAAAAACTGTTTTTT,CASNVGGANEKLFF
-,TRBJ1-3,TRBV20-1,-,TGCAGTGCTAACGTTGGAAACACCATATATTTT,CSANVGNTIYF
TRBD1,TRBJ2-7,TRBV5-1,-,TGCGCCAGCAGCGCCTACAGGGGTAACGAGCAGTACTTC,CASSAYRGNEQYF
-,TRBJ1-2,TRBV15,-,TGTGCCACCAGCAGCTTGCCTAAGGCGGACTCCTATGGCTACACCTTC,CATSSLPKADSYGYTF
-,TRBJ1-1,TRBV27,few,TGTGCCAGCAGTTCGGACAGCATGAACACTGAAGCTTTCTTT,CASSSDSMNTEAFF
TRBD2,TRBJ2-1,TRBV3-1,-,TGTGCCAGCAGCCAAGGACTAGCGGGGGGGAATGAGCAGTTCTTC,CASSQGLAGGNEQFF
TRBD1,TRBJ2-2,TRBV12-3/TRBV12-4,-,TGTGCCAGCAGTCCCAACGCAGGGGGCCCCGGGGAGCTGTTTTTT,CASSPNAGGPGELFF
-,TRBJ1-2,TRBV5-6,-,TGTGCCAGCAGCTTCCAGGTCATAACTAACTATGGCTACACCTTC,CASSFQVITNYGYTF
-,TRBJ1-4,TRBV4-3,few,TGCGACAGCAGCCAAGCTTCGTGGGGGCCCCGGGAAAAACTGTTTTTT,CDSSQASWGPREKLFF
-,TRBJ2-2,TRBV29-1,few,TGCAGCGTTATTTATCACGGGGAGCTGTTTTTT,CSVIYHGELFF
TRBD1,TRBJ1-1,TRBV6-4,-,TGTGCCAGCAGTGAAAGGACAGGGCTGACTGAAGCTTCCTTT,CASSERTGLTEASF
-,TRBJ2-6,TRBV12-3/TRBV12-4,many,TGTGCCAGCAGTTTAGTGGGAGCTGGGGCCAACGTCCTGACTTTC,CASSLVGAGANVLTF
-,TRBJ1-1,TRBV18,-,TGTGCCAGCTCACAGGCAAGGGGGAACACTGAAGCTTTCTTT,CASSQARGNTEAFF
-,TRBJ1-6,TRBV10-2,-,TGCGCCAGCAGCACCGGGGGGAATCCACCCCTCCACTTT,CASSTGGNPPLHF
-,TRBJ2-1,TRBV4-3,few,TGCGCCAGCAGCCAAGATCTGTTTGCCGGGCAATACAATGAGCAGTTCTTC,CASSQDLFAGQYNEQFF
-,TRBJ2-4,TRBV6-2/TRBV6-3,few,TGTGCCAGCAGTTACTCAGCTGCTGCCAAAAACATTCAGTACTTC,CASSYSAAAKNIQYF
TRBD1,TRBJ2-7,TRBV12-3/TRBV12-4,-,TGTGCCAGCAGAACAGACAGGGGGGCCTACGAGCAGTACTTC,CASRTDRGAYEQYF
-,TRBJ1-6,TRBV28,-,TGTGCCAGTAGACCCCTTCTTGCGGGGGGTTTAGGTAGTTCACCCCTCCACTTT,CASRPLLAGGLGSSPLHF
-,TRBJ2-7,TRBV29-1,few,TGCAGCGTTGAACACTCCTACGAGCAGTACTTC,CSVEHSYEQYF
TRBD1,TRBJ2-6,TRBV19,few,TGTGCCAGTAGCCTCTCTCAGGGGGCGCGTGGGGCCAACGTCCTGACTTTC,CASSLSQGARGANVLTF
-,TRBJ2-5,TRBV28,-,TGTGCCAGCAGTCAACTCAGAGGGGAGACACAGTACTTC,CASSQLRGETQYF
-,TRBJ2-3,TRBV2,few,TGTGTCAGCCGGACAGCAGATACGCAGTATTTT,CVSRTADTQYF
-,TRBJ1-5,TRBV20-1,few,TGCAGTGCTAGAGATCGCCAGGGCCGTTATCAGCCCCAGCATTTT,CSARDRQGRYQPQHF
TRBD1,TRBJ2-2,TRBV20-1,-,TGCAGTGCTAGCGACCTCCCGGGACAGGGGGAAGCCGGGGAGCTGTTTTTT,CSASDLPGQGEAGELFF
-,TRBJ1-4,TRBV7-9,-,TGTGCCAGCAGCTTAATGGCGGGCGGTTCTAATGAAAAACTGTTTTTT,CASSLMAGGSNEKLFF
TRBD1,TRBJ2-6,TRBV29-1,-,TGCAGCGTGGCAGGGGGCAGACTCTCTGGGGCCAACGTCCTGACTTTC,CSVAGGRLSGANVLTF
-,TRBJ1-1,TRBV12-3/TRBV12-4,few,TGTGCCAGCAGGCTAACAGGGAAGGTCACTGAAGCTTTCTTT,CASRLTGKVTEAFF
-,TRBJ1-3,TRBV6-6,-,TGTGCCAGCAGTCCGGACACCCTCGGAAACACCATATATTTT,CASSPDTLGNTIYF
TRBD1,TRBJ2-3,TRBV5-4,-,TGTGCCAGCAGCTCCGAGGACAGGGGGCTTGATACGCAGTATTTT,CASSSEDRGLDTQYF